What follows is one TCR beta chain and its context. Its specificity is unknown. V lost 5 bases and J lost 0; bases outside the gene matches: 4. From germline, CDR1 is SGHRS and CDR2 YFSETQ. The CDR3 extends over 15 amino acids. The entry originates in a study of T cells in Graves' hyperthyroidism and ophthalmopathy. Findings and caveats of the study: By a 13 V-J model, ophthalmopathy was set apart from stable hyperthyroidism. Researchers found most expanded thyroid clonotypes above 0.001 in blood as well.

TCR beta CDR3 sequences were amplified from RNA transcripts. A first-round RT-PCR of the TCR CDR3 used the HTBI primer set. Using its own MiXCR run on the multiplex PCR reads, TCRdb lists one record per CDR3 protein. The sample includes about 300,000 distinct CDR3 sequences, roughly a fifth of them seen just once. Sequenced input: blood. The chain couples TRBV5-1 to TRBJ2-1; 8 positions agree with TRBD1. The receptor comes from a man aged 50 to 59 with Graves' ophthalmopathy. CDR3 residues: CASSRDRSSYNEQFF. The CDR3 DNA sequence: TGCGCCAGCAGTAGGGACAGGAGCTCCTACAATGAGCAGTTCTTC.